This T cell receptor beta chain was observed in a study of blood T cell repertoires in COVID-19 (dated by TCRdb to 2020 to 2021). For the wider study: Samples from collaborators originated in the United States, Italy and Spain and spanned both the acute and convalescent phases of COVID-19. Sample metadata almost always included a de-identified subject ID, COVID-19 status, age in years and sex. Where HLA class I and class II types were available, the types were taken from metadata supplied by the sample provider, not from assay-based typing. The prospective study material was composed of cDNA or gDNA derived from T cells, B-cell-depleted T cells, or PBMCs. Subjects who had been exposed to COVID-19, were actively infected with it, or had recovered from it provided the deeply sampled blood TCRbeta repertoires that made up the dataset. The samples were drawn from the first 160 participants of the ongoing ImmuneRACE study and from 1,254 subjects provided by 6 global collaborators. The repertoires were released in a freely available public database intended as a resource for research on the immune response to SARS-CoV-2. Study-wide conclusions, independent of this receptor: The quantity of clinical and demographic metadata differed by source and by participant and was supplied without curation.

The CDR3 spans 12 residues, from the cysteine through the phenylalanine. The kept DNA is CDR3 alone, 36 bases in frame from the first base. Per the germline V gene, MDHEN is the CDR1 and SYDVKM is the CDR2. The germline ends are 6 bases apart after V is trimmed by 4 bases and J by 3 bases. Participants in the prospective study were enrolled through a virtual design, were aged about 18 to 100 years, and lived in 24 United States geographic areas. To assign participants to cohorts, the prospective study relied on clinical history that participants themselves reported in a screening survey and a study questionnaire. For ImmuneRACE Cohort 3, a participant was defined as recovered based on two consecutive negative NP/OP PCR tests, clearance by a healthcare professional, or resolution of symptoms. Mobile phlebotomists in the prospective study collected whole blood, serum and a nasopharyngeal or oropharyngeal swab from every participant. Participants in the prospective study had the option to provide additional blood draws and questionnaires over an approximately 2-month period. Blood samples from the prospective study were shipped frozen or at room temperature prior to DNA extraction.

TCRbeta CDR3 regions were amplified from genomic DNA by means of the immunoSEQ Assay, a bias-controlled multiplex PCR. The paper's processing steps were these. The number of nucleated cells in each sample was estimated by amplification of reference gene primers within the assay. To quantify the absolute abundance of each unique TCRbeta CDR3 rearrangement, sequence reads were collapsed and filtered. Productive Simpson clonality was computed per sample as the square root of Simpson's diversity index over productive rearrangements. What TCRdb holds here is the immuneACCESS table cut down to in-frame rearrangements. Part of the clones is not present; checked against another copy, under half of the missing clones reflect an unresolved V gene, and the others are unexplained. That table is the source of V, J and clone size, and D and trimming were worked out from the DNA. This sample comprises about 200,000 clones, around 85% of them detected only once. Of the sample, roughly a sixth falls within the top ten clones.

With respect to this clone: The target of this receptor is not known. Nothing much larger sits one base from this clone, and base qualities are not available.

The material sequenced was PBMCs or T cells enriched from blood (not recorded which). This TCR came from a middle-aged man who had recovered from COVID-19. This chain joins TRBV28 to TRBJ2-5; the D gene is perhaps TRBD1, from 5 matching bases. The CDR3 protein sequence reads: CASSSGKETQYF. In nucleotide form, the sequence is TGTGCCAGCAGTTCAGGGAAAGAGACCCAGTACTTC.